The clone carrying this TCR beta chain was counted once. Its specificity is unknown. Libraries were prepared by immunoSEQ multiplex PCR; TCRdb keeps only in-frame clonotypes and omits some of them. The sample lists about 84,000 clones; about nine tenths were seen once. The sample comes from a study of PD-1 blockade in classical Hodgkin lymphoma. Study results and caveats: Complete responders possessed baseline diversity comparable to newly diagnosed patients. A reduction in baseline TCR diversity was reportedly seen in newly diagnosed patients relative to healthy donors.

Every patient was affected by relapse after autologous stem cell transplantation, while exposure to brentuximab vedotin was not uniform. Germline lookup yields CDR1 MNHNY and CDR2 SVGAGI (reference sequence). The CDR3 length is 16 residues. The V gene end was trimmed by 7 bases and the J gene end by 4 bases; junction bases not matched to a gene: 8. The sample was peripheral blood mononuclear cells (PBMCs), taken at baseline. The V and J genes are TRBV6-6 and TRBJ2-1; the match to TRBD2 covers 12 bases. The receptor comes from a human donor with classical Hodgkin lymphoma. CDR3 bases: TGTGCCAGCATGCGGTCTCTAGCGGGAGGGTACAATGAGCAGTTCTTC. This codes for CASMRSLAGGYNEQFF.